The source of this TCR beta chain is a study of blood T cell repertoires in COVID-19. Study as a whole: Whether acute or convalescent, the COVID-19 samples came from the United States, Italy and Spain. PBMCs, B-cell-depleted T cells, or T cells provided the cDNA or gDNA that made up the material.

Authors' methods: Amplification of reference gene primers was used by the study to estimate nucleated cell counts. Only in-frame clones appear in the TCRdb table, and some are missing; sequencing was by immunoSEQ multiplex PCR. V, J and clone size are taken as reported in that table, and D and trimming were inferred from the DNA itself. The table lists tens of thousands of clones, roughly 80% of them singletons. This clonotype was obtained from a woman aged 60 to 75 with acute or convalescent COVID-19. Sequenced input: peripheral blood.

The CDR3, as DNA: TGTGCCAGCAGCAGGGACAGAGGGAACTATGGCTACACCTTC. Its translation is CASSRDRGNYGYTF. The gene calls are TRBV28 and TRBJ1-2; 7 bases are shared with TRBD1. Losses at the gene ends were 6 bases for V and 2 bases for J; bases not matched to a gene: 6. The CDR3 is 14 residues long. Germline CDR1 reads MDHEN; CDR2 reads SYDVKM.